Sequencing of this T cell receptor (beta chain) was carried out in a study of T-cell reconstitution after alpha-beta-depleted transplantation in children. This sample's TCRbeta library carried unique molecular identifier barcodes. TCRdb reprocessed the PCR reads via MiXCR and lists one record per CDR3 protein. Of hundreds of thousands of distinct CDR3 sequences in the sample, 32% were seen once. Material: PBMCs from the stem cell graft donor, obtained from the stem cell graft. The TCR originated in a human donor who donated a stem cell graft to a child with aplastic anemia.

CDR3 DNA sequence: TGTGCCAGTTCAAGGCTAGCGGGATCAGATACGCAGTATTTT. Its protein is CASSRLAGSDTQYF. The chain recombines TRBV6-1 with TRBJ2-3, with TRBD2 matching over 9 bases. CDR1 is MNHNS, CDR2 SASEGT, per germline. This CDR3 is built from 14 residues. After removal of 9 bases from V and 4 bases from J, the junction contained 8 bases not matched to a gene.